The sequence of this T cell receptor beta chain was determined in a study of blood T cell repertoires in COVID-19. Some clones are missing from TCRdb's copy, which holds only in-frame ones; the method was immunoSEQ multiplex PCR. The sample holds about 150,000 clones, roughly 90% seen once. Sequences were obtained from peripheral blood. The source is a woman aged 70-85 years with acute or convalescent COVID-19.

Here the CDR3 reads CASKPATGLKGGYTF. For the CDR3, the DNA is TGTGCCAGCAAACCCGCGACAGGGCTTAAGGGTGGCTACACCTTC. The genes are TRBV6-5 and TRBJ1-2, with 7 bases aligning to TRBD1. CDR3 size: 15 residues. Germline lookup yields CDR1 MNHEY and CDR2 SVGAGI. V dropped 7 bases and J dropped 7; count of bases not matched to a gene: 15.